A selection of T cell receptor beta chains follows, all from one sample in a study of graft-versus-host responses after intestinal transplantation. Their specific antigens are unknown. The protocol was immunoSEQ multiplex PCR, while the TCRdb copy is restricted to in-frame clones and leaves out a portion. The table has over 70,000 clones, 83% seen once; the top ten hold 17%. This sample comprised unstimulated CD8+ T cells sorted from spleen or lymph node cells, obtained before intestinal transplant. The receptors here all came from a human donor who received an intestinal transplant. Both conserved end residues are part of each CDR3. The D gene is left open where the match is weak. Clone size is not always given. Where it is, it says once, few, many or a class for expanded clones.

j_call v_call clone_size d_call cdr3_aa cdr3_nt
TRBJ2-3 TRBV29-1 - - CSVPAVSGTDTQYF TGCAGCGTCCCCGCAGTTTCAGGGACAGATACGCAGTATTTT
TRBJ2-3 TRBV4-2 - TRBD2 CASSQDWGGGVTDTQYF TGTGCCAGCAGCCAAGATTGGGGCGGGGGTGTCACAGATACGCAGTATTTT
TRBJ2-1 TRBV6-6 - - CASSYGAATYNEQFF TGTGCCAGCAGTTACGGGGCGGCTACCTACAATGAGCAGTTCTTC
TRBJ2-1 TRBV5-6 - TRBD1 CASRGQGSSNEQFF TGTGCCAGCAGGGGACAGGGGTCTAGCAATGAGCAGTTCTTC
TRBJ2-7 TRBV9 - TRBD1 CASSPEAGGLEQYF TGTGCCAGCAGCCCGGAGGCAGGGGGCCTCGAGCAGTACTTC
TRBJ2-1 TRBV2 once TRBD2 CASVLLLQRGETYNEQFF TGTGCCAGCGTCTTACTACTTCAGCGGGGGGAAACCTACAATGAGCAGTTCTTC
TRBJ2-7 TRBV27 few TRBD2 CASSLAAGELPWEQYF TGTGCCAGCAGTTTAGCGGCGGGGGAACTCCCGTGGGAGCAGTACTTC
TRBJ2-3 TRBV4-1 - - CASSQEEGLALGGQYF TGCGCCAGCAGCCAAGAAGAGGGACTCGCCTTAGGTGGGCAGTATTTT
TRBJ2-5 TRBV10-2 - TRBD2 CASSGRLAGVMLGETQYF TGCGCCAGCAGTGGTAGGCTAGCGGGGGTAATGTTGGGAGAGACCCAGTACTTC
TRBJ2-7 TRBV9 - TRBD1 CASSVGDTGGEGYEQYF TGTGCCAGCAGCGTAGGAGATACAGGGGGTGAGGGTTACGAGCAGTACTTC
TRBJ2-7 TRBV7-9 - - CASSLGTPWSYEQYF TGTGCCAGCAGCTTAGGTACACCTTGGTCCTACGAGCAGTACTTC
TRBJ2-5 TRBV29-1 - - CSVDGAPQETQYF TGCAGCGTTGACGGGGCCCCACAAGAGACCCAGTACTTC
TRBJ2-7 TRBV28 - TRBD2 CASSSGGGYEQYF TGTGCCAGCAGTTCCGGGGGGGGCTACGAGCAGTACTTC
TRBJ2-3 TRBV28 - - CASSPRTDTQYF TGTGCCAGCAGTCCCAGGACAGATACGCAGTATTTT
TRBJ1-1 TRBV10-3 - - CAISEQRKLNTEAFF TGTGCCATCAGTGAGCAAAGGAAATTGAACACTGAAGCTTTCTTT
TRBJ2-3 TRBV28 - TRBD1 CASSFGQGDTQYF TGTGCCAGCAGTTTCGGACAGGGAGATACGCAGTATTTT
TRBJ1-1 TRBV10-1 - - CASSESSDLAGNTEAFF TGCGCCAGCAGTGAGTCTTCGGACCTCGCGGGTAACACTGAAGCTTTCTTT
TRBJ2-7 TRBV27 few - CASSLTPADRSYEQYF TGTGCCAGCAGTTTAACCCCCGCCGACAGATCCTACGAGCAGTACTTC
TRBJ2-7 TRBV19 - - CASSPGHLYEQYF TGTGCCAGTAGCCCCGGACACCTCTACGAGCAGTACTTC
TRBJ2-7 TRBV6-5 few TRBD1 CAYCGGTGEAYEQYF TGTGCCTACTGCGGGGGGACAGGGGAGGCCTACGAGCAGTACTTC
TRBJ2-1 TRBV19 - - CATGASSYNEQFF TGTGCCACAGGGGCATCCTCCTACAATGAGCAGTTCTTC
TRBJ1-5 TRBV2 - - CASSPGPRGDQPQHF TGTGCCAGCAGTCCGGGACCCCGGGGTGATCAGCCCCAGCATTTT
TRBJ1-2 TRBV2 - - CASSPTGGYTF TGTGCCAGCAGCCCGACAGGTGGCTACACCTTC
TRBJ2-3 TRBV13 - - CASSLGGSTDTQYF TGTGCCAGCAGCTTAGGCGGGAGCACAGATACGCAGTATTTT
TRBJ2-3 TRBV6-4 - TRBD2 CASSSGGATDTQYF TGTGCCAGCAGTAGCGGGGGGGCCACAGATACGCAGTATTTT
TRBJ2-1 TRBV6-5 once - CASVGNEQFF TGTGCCAGCGTGGGAAATGAGCAGTTCTTC
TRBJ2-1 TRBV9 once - CASSVEEDNEQFF TGTGCCAGCAGCGTCGAAGAAGACAATGAGCAGTTCTTC
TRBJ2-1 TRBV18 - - CASSPYTGWRDNEQFF TGTGCCAGCTCACCGTATACAGGGTGGAGGGACAATGAGCAGTTCTTC
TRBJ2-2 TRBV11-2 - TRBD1 CASSLRPPDRVRDTGELFF TGTGCCAGCAGCCTTAGACCCCCCGACAGGGTCCGGGACACCGGGGAGCTGTTTTTT
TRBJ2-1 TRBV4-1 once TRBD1 CASSQGPWNRGRGDNEQFF TGCGCCAGCAGCCAAGGGCCCTGGAACAGGGGGCGCGGCGACAATGAGCAGTTCTTC
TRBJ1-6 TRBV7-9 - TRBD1 CASSLVGTGDNSPLHF TGTGCCAGCAGCTTAGTAGGGACAGGGGATAATTCACCCCTCCACTTT
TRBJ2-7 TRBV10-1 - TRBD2 CASSEGLAGGYEQYF TGCGCCAGCAGTGAGGGCCTAGCGGGCGGCTACGAGCAGTACTTC
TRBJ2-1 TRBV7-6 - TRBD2 CASSLHGTSGYNEQFF TGTGCCAGCAGCTTACACGGGACTAGCGGATACAATGAGCAGTTCTTC
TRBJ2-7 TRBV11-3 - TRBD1 CASSLRDSSYEQYF TGTGCCAGCAGCCTCCGGGACAGTTCCTACGAGCAGTACTTC
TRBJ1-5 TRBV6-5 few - CASSKTGVNQPQHF TGTGCCAGCAGTAAGACAGGAGTAAATCAGCCCCAGCATTTT
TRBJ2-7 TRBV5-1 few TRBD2 CASSGEGGYEQYF TGCGCCAGCAGTGGGGAGGGAGGCTACGAGCAGTACTTC
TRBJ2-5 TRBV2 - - CASRDARGFETQYF TGTGCCAGCAGAGACGCCCGGGGATTTGAGACCCAGTACTTC
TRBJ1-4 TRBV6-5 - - CASSRDWGEKLFF TGTGCCAGCAGTCGGGACTGGGGGGAAAAACTGTTTTTT
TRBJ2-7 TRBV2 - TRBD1 CASRTAGTDTYEQYF TGTGCCAGCAGGACTGCCGGGACAGACACCTACGAGCAGTACTTC
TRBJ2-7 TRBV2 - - CASSERQAYEQYF TGTGCCAGCAGTGAAAGGCAAGCCTACGAGCAGTACTTC
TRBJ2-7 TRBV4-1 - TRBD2 CASSQDSGGLSYEQYF TGCGCCAGCAGCCAAGATAGCGGGGGCCTATCCTACGAGCAGTACTTC
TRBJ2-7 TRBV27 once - CASSRLGGKLPYEQYF TGTGCCAGCAGTCGTCTCGGGGGCAAATTGCCCTACGAGCAGTACTTC
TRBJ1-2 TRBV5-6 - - CASSFNGGPNGYTF TGTGCCAGCAGCTTCAACGGGGGGCCGAATGGCTACACCTTC
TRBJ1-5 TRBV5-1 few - CASSLGGVSNQPQHF TGCGCCAGCAGCTTGGGGGGGGTGAGCAATCAGCCCCAGCATTTT
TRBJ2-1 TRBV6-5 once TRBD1 CASTPGQGGNEQFF TGTGCCAGCACCCCGGGACAGGGAGGAAATGAGCAGTTCTTC
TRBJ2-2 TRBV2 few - CASSWSSARANTGELFF TGTGCCAGCAGTTGGTCGAGCGCCCGGGCGAACACCGGGGAGCTGTTTTTT
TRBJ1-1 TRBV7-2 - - CASSLSPLEAFF TGTGCCAGCAGCTTGAGCCCTCTTGAAGCTTTCTTT
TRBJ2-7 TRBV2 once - CASSGPGGPTGYEQYF TGTGCCAGCAGTGGCCCGGGCGGTCCAACAGGATACGAGCAGTACTTC
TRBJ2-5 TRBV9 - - CASSVGFPSGETQYF TGTGCCAGCAGCGTAGGTTTCCCCAGCGGAGAGACCCAGTACTTC
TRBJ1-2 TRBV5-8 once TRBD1 CASSLAMTGNGYTF TGTGCCAGCAGCTTGGCAATGACAGGGAACGGCTACACCTTC
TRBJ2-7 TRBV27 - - CASSLQGEQYF TGTGCCAGCAGTTTACAGGGCGAGCAGTACTTC
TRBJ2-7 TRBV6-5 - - CASSYFGGDYEQYF TGTGCCAGCAGTTACTTCGGGGGAGACTACGAGCAGTACTTC
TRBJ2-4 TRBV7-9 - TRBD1 CASTLSGTGVNIQYF TGTGCCAGCACCCTTAGTGGAACAGGGGTTAACATTCAGTACTTC
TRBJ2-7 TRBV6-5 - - CASSAFGLSSYEQYF TGTGCCAGCAGTGCCTTCGGGTTGAGCTCCTACGAGCAGTACTTC
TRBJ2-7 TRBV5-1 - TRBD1 CASSVNRGQDEQYF TGCGCCAGCAGCGTGAACAGGGGTCAGGACGAGCAGTACTTC
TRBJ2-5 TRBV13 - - CASSLDRGPGETQYF TGTGCCAGCAGCCTGGACCGCGGACCGGGTGAGACCCAGTACTTC
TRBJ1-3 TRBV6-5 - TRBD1 CASSPGTGSGNTIYF TGTGCCAGCAGTCCTGGGACAGGCTCTGGAAACACCATATATTTT